The next 25 T cell receptor beta chains were all read from a single sample in a study of immune heterogeneity within non-small cell lung tumors. CDR3 of TCR beta was amplified by multiplex PCR that used 32 V and 13 J primers. Each CDR3 protein is one row after TCRdb ran MiXCR on the multiplex PCR reads. The sample carries 9,400 or so distinct CDR3 sequences, 31% recorded once. Template came from bulk tumor genomic DNA, at 600 ng per sample. Surgical sampling yielded several biopsies per primary tumor (spaced far apart). Curative surgical treatment was performed in patients who had newly diagnosed, untreated non-small cell lung cancer. Input material: lung tumor tissue. These TCRs come from a man in his 60s with non-small cell lung cancer.

This clonotype was seen many times. V is TRBV6-1 and J is TRBJ1-1, with TRBD1 matching over 8 bases. CDR1 MNHNS and CDR2 SASEGT come from the germline V gene. Unmatched junction bases numbered 15, after V lost 1 base and J lost 11 bases. CDR3 length equals 16 residues. This chain's CDR3 is CASSEGQGFRPSLAFF. The CDR3 region has the DNA TGTGCCAGCAGTGAAGGACAGGGGTTTAGACCGTCGCTCGCTTTCTTT.

Many counts were recorded for this clonotype. The chain has TRBV6-2 or TRBV6-3 and TRBJ2-1; 10 bases map to TRBD2. The CDR3 is 17 amino acids. The germline gives CDR1 MNHEY, CDR2 SVGEGT. V was clipped by 6 bases and J by 6 bases; unmatched bases: 14. The CDR3 DNA reads as TGTGCCAGCAGCCGGTACGGACTAGCGGAGATTCTCAATGAGCAGTTCTTC. Protein sequence: CASSRYGLAEILNEQFF.

In its sample, this clonotype was seen many times. A junction boundary mismatches the germline segment, possibly from a read error. The chain carries TRBV12-3 or TRBV12-4 and TRBJ2-5; D tentatively fits TRBD1 or TRBD2 (5 bases each). The CDR3 covers 11 residues. CDR3 region: CASSAGVGTHF. The CDR3 nucleotides read TGTGCCAGCAGCGCCGGTGTGGGGACGCACTTC.

This clonotype was detected ten times or more. The V call is TRBV7-9, the J call TRBJ2-3; D gene ambiguous. Trimming shortened V by 0 bases and J by 4 bases, and 8 bases separated the two germline ends. CDR1 is SEHNR, CDR2 FQNEAQ, per germline (reference sequence). This CDR3 is built from 14 residues. CDR3 bases: TGTGCCAGCAGCTTAGCGCACAGTTCAGATACGCAGTATTTT. It yields the protein CASSLAHSSDTQYF.

This clonotype was counted many times. V and J are TRBV30 and TRBJ2-3; 16 positions match TRBD2. The V gene end was trimmed by 5 bases and the J gene end by 5 bases; junction bases not matched to a gene: 4. Germline V lookup: CDR1 GTSNPN, CDR2 SVGIG (reference sequence). This CDR3 is 15 amino acids long. CDR3 DNA sequence: TGTGCCTGGTGGGGACTAGCGGGAGGGGTAGATACGCAGTATTTT. Amino acid sequence: CAWWGLAGGVDTQYF.

This clonotype ranks as medium-sized. The chain joins TRBV27 to TRBJ2-7, with no clear D. The germline CDR1 and CDR2 sequences are MNHEY and SMNVEV (reference sequence). Deletions cut 0 bases from V and 2 bases from J, with 14 bases between. This CDR3 is built from 16 residues. The chain's CDR3 is CASSLSAGGRTYEQYF. CDR3 DNA sequence: TGTGCCAGCAGTTTATCGGCCGGCGGCAGAACCTACGAGCAGTACTTC.

This clonotype occurred once. The chain carries TRBV6-5 and TRBJ1-2, with 7 bases aligning to TRBD1. V was pared by 2 bases and J by 7 bases, with 4 bases of the junction left unmatched. The CDR3 is made up of 13 amino acids. Germline V gene data show CDR1 as MNHEY and CDR2 as SVGAGI. The CDR3 loop is CASSYEGGRGYTF. CDR3 coding DNA: TGTGCCAGCAGTTACGAAGGGGGCCGTGGCTACACCTTC.

This clonotype was picked up a small number of times. The rearrangement links TRBV4-1 to TRBJ2-1, with 10 nucleotides matching TRBD2. Germline CDR1 reads MGHRA; CDR2 reads YSYEKL. Trimming removed 0 bases from V and 9 bases from J; junction bases left unmatched: 8. The CDR3 length is 16 residues. In DNA, the CDR3 is TGCGCCAGCAGCCAAGACTGGCCTAGCGGGAGAACTGAGCAGTTCTTC. This encodes CASSQDWPSGRTEQFF.

Regarding this clonotype: The conserved closing phenylalanine or tryptophan is absent in this CDR3, likely reflecting a read error. The gene calls are TRBV27 and TRBJ2-1; no firm D call. Trimming pared 2 bases from V and 7 bases from J, leaving 12 bases between. In germline, CDR1 is MNHEY, CDR2 SMNVEV (reference sequence). The CDR3 runs 14 residues. The CDR3 reads CASSLSGPWNEQFS. For the CDR3, the DNA is TGTGCCAGCAGTTTAAGTGGGCCATGGAATGAGCAGTTCTCC.

The chain is built from TRBV14 and TRBJ2-7; D gene unclear. The V gene lost 1 base and the J gene lost 6 bases, with 10 bases spanning the gap. Germline lookup yields CDR1 SGHDN and CDR2 FVKESK. CDR3 length: 13 amino acids. The CDR3: CASSQALGGEQYF. CDR3 nucleotide sequence: TGTGCCAGCAGCCAAGCTCTAGGCGGCGAGCAGTACTTC.

A note on this clonotype: One base away lies a much larger clone, so this may be a sequencing read error. This sequence joins TRBV9 and TRBJ2-1, with 11 bases that match TRBD1. The CDR3 loop spans 14 amino acids. CDR1 SGDLS and CDR2 YYNGEE come from the germline V gene. CDR3 in amino acids: CASNVGTGGNEQFF. The CDR3 DNA sequence: TGTGCCAGCAACGTAGGGACAGGGGGCAATGAGCAGTTCTTC.

In its sample, this clonotype ranks as large. The rearrangement uses TRBV29-1 and TRBJ2-7; unclear D gene. Trimming stripped 6 bases from V and 1 base from J, with 13 bases between. Germline values: CDR1 SQVTM, CDR2 ANQGSEA. CDR3 size: 13 residues. CDR3 in amino acids: CSVTRLGSYEQYF. CDR3 coding DNA: TGCAGCGTAACCCGACTGGGTTCCTACGAGCAGTACTTC.

This rearrangement joins TRBV7-3 to TRBJ2-7; TRBD2 is a possible D gene (6 bases). V was trimmed by 5 bases and J by 6 bases, leaving 17 bases between them. The CDR3 is made up of 14 amino acids. Germline loops: CDR1 SGHTA, CDR2 FQGTGA. For the CDR3, the DNA is TGTGCCAGCAGCCTGGCGGGGCAGGGAACCGAGCAGTACTTC. Translation gives CASSLAGQGTEQYF.

Comment on this clonotype: Possible read error: a much larger clone is one base away. The chain combines TRBV12-3 or TRBV12-4 with TRBJ2-1; 10 nucleotides agree with TRBD2. The CDR3 consists of 11 residues. This CDR3 reads CAGSLAGGRFF. The DNA of the CDR3 is TGTGCCGGCAGCTTAGCGGGAGGACGGTTCTTC.

The chain joins TRBV12-3 or TRBV12-4 to TRBJ2-1; 9 nucleotides match TRBD2. The length of the CDR3 is 16 residues. Losses at the gene ends were 6 bases for V and 2 bases for J; bases not matched to a gene: 8. CDR3: CASSGGREGPYNEQFF. CDR3 nucleotide sequence: TGTGCCAGCAGCGGGGGGCGGGAGGGACCCTACAATGAGCAGTTCTTC.

Ten or more counts support this clonotype. The chain uses TRBV4-1 and TRBJ1-1; possible D gene TRBD1, 6 bases. The ends were cut back, 0 bases at V and 5 bases at J, with 16 bases in the middle. This CDR3 contains 16 residues. Germline assignment: CDR1 MGHRA and CDR2 YSYEKL. The CDR3 here is CASSQDPGTRGTEAFF. As DNA, the CDR3 is TGCGCCAGCAGCCAAGATCCGGGGACCAGGGGTACTGAAGCTTTCTTT.

This clonotype rates as medium-sized (0.01 to 0.1%). CDR3: CASSPETSGVPYEQYF. The CDR3 DNA reads as TGCGCCAGCAGCCCAGAAACTAGCGGAGTACCCTACGAGCAGTACTTC. The genes are TRBV4-3 and TRBJ2-7, with TRBD2 matching 8 bases. This CDR3 contains 16 residues. Per the germline V gene, CDR1 is LGHNA and CDR2 is YSLEER. V was pared by 4 bases and J by 2 bases, with 10 bases of the junction left unmatched.

Concerning this clonotype itself: It is likely a read error, because the conserved phenylalanine at the end of the CDR3 is missing. No DNA is shown, since the ends of the CDR3 on it are uncertain; the CDR3 is the one TCRdb lists. The chain joins TRBV18 to TRBJ2-3; the table's D gene call, TRBD1, was not cross checked with the DNA. Including both end residues, the CDR3 is 15 amino acids long. From germline, CDR1 is KGHSH and CDR2 LQKENI. This CDR3 reads CASSLTGGYEQCFGP.

Many counts were recorded for this clonotype. The chain has TRBV28 and TRBJ1-2; no firm D call. The CDR3 runs to 12 residues. Trimming took off 6 bases at V and 0 bases at J, with 5 bases between the two ends. CDR1 is MDHEN, CDR2 SYDVKM, per germline. As DNA, the CDR3 is TGTGCCAGCAGGATGACTAACTATGGCTACACCTTC. This translates into CASRMTNYGYTF.

This clonotype was counted a few times. The chain links TRBV10-3 to TRBJ2-1; 7 nucleotides line up with TRBD2. The germline V gene has CDR1 ENHRY and CDR2 SYGVKD. V gave up 4 bases and J gave up 5 bases; unmatched junction bases: 8. The CDR3 is made up of 15 amino acids. CDR3 bases: TGTGCCATCAGTGGGGGGGGGGGAGCGGACAATGAGCAGTTCTTC. It translates to CAISGGGGADNEQFF.

This clonotype was seen at least ten times. The chain has TRBV29-1 and TRBJ2-3; the D gene could be TRBD1 or TRBD2 (6 bases each). The CDR3 is 16 residues long. The V gene lost 4 bases and the J gene lost 2 bases, with 19 bases spanning the gap. Germline V lookup: CDR1 SQVTM, CDR2 ANQGSEA. CDR3: CSVARGAGASTDTQYF. The CDR3 DNA reads as TGCAGCGTTGCAAGGGGGGCAGGGGCCTCCACAGATACGCAGTATTTT.

This clonotype was counted ten times or more. This chain uses TRBV6-1 with TRBJ1-4; D is possibly TRBD1 (6 bases). Germline CDR1 reads MNHNS; CDR2 reads SASEGT. The CDR3 runs 15 residues. Trimming took off 6 bases at V and 1 base at J, with 12 bases between the two ends. CDR3 amino acids: CASRGGAGTNEKLFF. In DNA, the CDR3 is TGTGCCAGCAGAGGGGGAGCGGGAACTAATGAAAAACTGTTTTTT.

This clonotype was found many times. The chain combines TRBV19 with TRBJ2-4; 10 bases map to TRBD1. V was clipped by 4 bases and J by 10 bases; unmatched bases: 4. The CDR3 length is 13 residues. Germline CDR1 reads LNHDA; CDR2 reads SQIVND (reference sequence). For the CDR3, the DNA is TGTGCCAGTAGTAACTGGGACAGGGGTATTCAGTACTTC. Protein: CASSNWDRGIQYF.

This clonotype is judged large. The V call is TRBV11-2, the J call TRBJ2-5; possibly TRBD1 for D (5 bases). CDR3 size: 15 residues. The germline CDR1 and CDR2 sequences are SGHAT and FQNNGV. Trimming shortened V by 1 base and J by 1 base, and 10 bases separated the two germline ends. The CDR3 here is CASSLVTRAQETQYF. CDR3 in DNA: TGTGCCAGCAGCTTAGTAACCAGGGCCCAAGAGACCCAGTACTTC.

This clonotype was seen repeatedly, ten times or more. The V call is TRBV18, the J call TRBJ2-5, with D tentatively TRBD1 (5 bases). V lost 3 bases, J lost 2 bases, and 7 bases lay in between. Germline V gene data show CDR1 as KGHSH and CDR2 as LQKENI. This CDR3 region has 13 residues. This CDR3 is CASSPHRQETQYF. The DNA of the CDR3 is TGTGCCAGCTCACCGCACAGGCAAGAGACCCAGTACTTC.